Following are 3 T cell receptor beta chains from one sample sequenced in a study of vaccination effects on CD4 cells after COVID-19. The ViraFEST assay expanded antigen-specific CD4+ T cells with viral peptide pools before sequencing. CD4+ T cells were isolated after around ten days of culture. Vaccinated participants had no history of SARS-CoV-2 infection and tested negative for nucleocapsid antibodies. The antigens for these receptors are not known. Produced via immunoSEQ multiplex PCR; TCRdb's table is partial and in-frame only. This table has 35,000 to 45,000 clones, roughly four fifths appearing once. The sample in question was CD4+ T cells from PBMCs cultured with SARS-CoV-2 spike peptides, obtained before COVID-19 vaccination. The receptors were sampled from a human donor who received a COVID-19 vaccine.

This chain connects TRBV9 to TRBJ2-2, with 7 bases matching TRBD1. This CDR3 is built from 18 residues. Germline CDR1 and CDR2: SGDLS and YYNGEE. The V gene end was trimmed by 0 bases and the J gene end by 5 bases; junction bases not matched to a gene: 13. CDR3 loop: CASSVAEGTVSGTGELFF. In DNA form, the CDR3 reads TGTGCCAGCAGCGTAGCTGAAGGGACAGTATCGGGAACCGGGGAGCTGTTTTTT.

The chain couples TRBV6-6 to TRBJ1-3; D is possibly TRBD1 (5 bases). Germline V gene data show CDR1 as MNHNY and CDR2 as SVGAGI (reference sequence). This CDR3 is 16 amino acids long. Trimming took 5 bases from V and 0 from J, leaving 14 bases between them. CDR3 amino acids: CASSRQLFRSGNTIYF. The CDR3 region has the DNA TGTGCCAGCAGTCGACAGCTATTCCGCTCTGGAAACACCATATATTTT.

In its sample, this clone was seen a few times. This chain uses TRBV15 with TRBJ2-7, with D possibly being TRBD1 (6 bases). V was trimmed by 6 bases and J by 4 bases, leaving 19 bases between them. This CDR3 region has 15 residues. Looked up from germline, CDR1 is LNHNV and CDR2 is YYDKDF (reference sequence). The CDR3 loop reads CATSFGTTFPYEQYV. In DNA, the CDR3 is TGTGCCACCAGTTTCGGGACAACCTTTCCGTACGAGCAGTACGTC.